This T cell receptor (beta chain) stems from a study of spatial heterogeneity in lung cancer. This clonotype was observed a few times. Its target is unknown. CDR1 is MNHEY and CDR2 is SVGAGI in the germline V gene. The CDR3 consists of 15 residues. Trimming removed 4 bases from V and 0 bases from J, with 10 bases in between. Time point defined: sample taken at primary tumor resection. The donors comprised about 74 untreated early-stage non-small cell lung cancer patients. TCR cDNA molecules each carried a unique molecular identifier. MiXCR, run by TCRdb on the 5' RACE reads, gives a single entry per CDR3 protein. This table has more than 30,000 distinct CDR3 sequences, roughly 5.2% appearing once. Regarding the study as a whole: Detection of ubiquitous tumor TCRs in blood was higher at resection than follow-up.

The V gene is TRBV6-5, the J gene TRBJ2-1; weak D call: TRBD1 (6 bases). This specimen was PBMCs, taken at surgery. This receptor was obtained from a female donor with early-stage non-small cell lung cancer. The CDR3 spells CASSFGQSSYNEQFF. DNA for the CDR3: TGTGCCAGCAGTTTCGGACAGAGCTCCTACAATGAGCAGTTCTTC.